Below, 20 T cell receptor beta chains from the same sample are listed, as sequenced in a study of regulatory T cells in long-lasting Graves disease (dated by TCRdb to 2020 to 2022). Reading the label with the study, this specimen's time point is: persistent/refractory GD, antithyroid drugs over 5 years with positive TRAb. For both TCR sequencing and RNA sequencing, RNA was extracted from PBMCs using TRIzol. The library was prepared using multiplex PCR. The instrument was an Illumina HiSeq 4000. To build TCR beta libraries, CDR3 regions were amplified by Arm-PCR using iRepertoire HTBI primers. Using fastp trimming at Q25 and MiXCR clonotype assembly, TCRdb reanalyzed the public sequencing data and kept in-frame beta chains. CDR3 protein duplicates are merged, each entry listing the most common genes and DNA. Recorded for this sample are around 400,000 distinct CDR3 sequences; 21% of them occurred a single time. The top ten clones comprise about 13% of the sample.

The source was peripheral blood mononuclear cells (PBMCs), collected when the disease was refractory, from a patient treated with antithyroid drugs. These TCRs come from a female donor with Graves disease.

The chain links TRBV9 to TRBJ1-2; D remains ambiguous. Germline V CDR1 and CDR2: SGDLS, YYNGEE. This CDR3 comprises 15 residues. Trimming removed 3 bases at V and 7 bases at J, with 19 bases between. CDR3 residues: CASSARPEVGSGYTF. DNA of the CDR3: TGTGCCAGCAGCGCGAGGCCCGAAGTTGGGTCTGGCTACACCTTC.

Concerning this clonotype: A much larger clone sits a single nucleotide away, making a read error possible. J is TRBJ1-1 and V is TRBV5-5; possible D gene TRBD1, 5 bases. The CDR3 sequence is 13 residues long. Germline V gene lookup returns CDR1 SGHKS and CDR2 YYEKEE (reference sequence). The CDR3 nucleotides read TGTACCAGCAGCTTGGAGAGGGGTTCTGAAGCTTTCTTT. It is translated as CTSSLERGSEAFF.

In its sample, this clonotype was seen many times. The gene calls are TRBV28 and TRBJ2-7; possibly TRBD1 for D (5 bases). The CDR3 runs to 16 residues. Germline V gives CDR1 MDHEN, CDR2 SYDVKM. With 1 base removed from V and 0 bases from J, the gap between germline ends came to 13 bases. CDR3 DNA sequence: TGTGCCAGCAGTTTATCGGCGGACACTCTCTCCTACGAGCAGTACTTC. Encoded protein: CASSLSADTLSYEQYF.

This clonotype was detected a few times. The chain couples TRBV7-8 to TRBJ2-7, with 9 bases matching TRBD1. Germline V gene sequence: CDR1 SGHVS, CDR2 FQNEAQ. CDR3 size: 14 residues. J gave up 5 bases and V 5 bases, and 7 bases lay outside the gene matches. CDR3 DNA: TGTGCCAGCAGCAATACAGGGGGCAGGGACGAGCAGTACTTC. The encoded protein is CASSNTGGRDEQYF. The entire variable domain, with the rest obtained from reference TRBV7-8 and TRBJ2-7, is as follows: GAGVSQSPRYKVAKRGQDVALRCDPISGHVSLFWYQQALGQGPEFLTYFQNEAQLDKSGLPSDRFFAERPEGSVSTLKIQRTQQEDSAVYLCASSNTGGRDEQYFGPGTRLTVT.

This clonotype was seen only a few times. The V and J genes are TRBV30 and TRBJ1-2, with a possible D match to TRBD1 (5 bases). V was pared by 5 bases and J by 5 bases, with 12 bases between. The germline CDR1 and CDR2 sequences are GTSNPN and SVGIG (reference sequence). The CDR3 runs 12 residues. CDR3 bases: TGTGCCTGGGGAGGGACCACTTATGGCTACACCTTC. It translates to CAWGGTTYGYTF.

This clonotype has a count of ten or more. The V call is TRBV29-1, the J call TRBJ2-5, with TRBD2 matching over 8 bases. The trim removed 6 bases at V and 0 bases at J, leaving 6 bases unmatched. This CDR3 has 14 residues. Germline CDR1 is SQVTM and CDR2 is ANQGSEA. The CDR3: CSVSSGGYQETQYF. CDR3 in DNA: TGCAGCGTCTCTTCGGGAGGGTACCAAGAGACCCAGTACTTC.

This clonotype has a count of ten or more. The rearrangement joins TRBV2 to TRBJ2-7, with 8 bases matching TRBD2. V lost 6 bases to trimming and J lost 5 bases; unmatched junction nucleotides: 9. CDR1 is SNHLY and CDR2 is FYNNEI in the germline V gene. This CDR3 contains 14 residues. The CDR3 region has the DNA TGTGCCAGCAGGGCCGTCGGGACTAGGGACGAGCAGTACTTC. This encodes CASRAVGTRDEQYF.

Many counts were recorded for this clonotype. The chain employs TRBV6-5 and TRBJ2-5; 10 bases align to TRBD2. Germline V gene lookup returns CDR1 MNHEY and CDR2 SVGAGI. CDR3 size: 20 residues. Germline trimming cut 0 bases from V and 5 bases from J; bases unmatched to any gene: 18. CDR3 sequence reads: CASSYSGLAGVSVVLETQYF. CDR3 coding DNA: TGTGCCAGCAGTTACTCGGGCCTAGCGGGAGTGTCTGTGGTATTGGAGACCCAGTACTTC.

This clonotype was seen many times. The chain is built from TRBV3-1 and TRBJ1-1, with D hard to call. This CDR3 comprises 12 residues. Per the germline V gene, CDR1 is LGHDT and CDR2 is YNNKEL (reference sequence). Trimming pared 5 bases from V and 1 base from J, leaving 5 bases between. The CDR3 is CASSYTNTEAFF. CDR3 coding DNA: TGTGCCAGCAGCTATACGAACACTGAAGCTTTCTTT.

In this sample, this clonotype turned up a few times. CDR3 nucleotide sequence: TGTGCCAGCAGCATTGGACAGAATTCACCCCTCCACTTT. Translating it yields CASSIGQNSPLHF. The chain carries TRBV9 and TRBJ1-6; weak D call: TRBD1 (6 bases). Per germline, CDR1 SGDLS and CDR2 YYNGEE. The CDR3 extends over 13 amino acids. The V and J ends lost 4 bases and 7 bases respectively, with 9 bases between them.

The table lists this clonotype with many counts. The chain combines TRBV30 with TRBJ1-1, with 8 bases aligning to TRBD1. This CDR3 is 14 amino acids long. Per the germline V gene, CDR1 is GTSNPN and CDR2 is SVGIG (reference sequence). With 3 bases clipped from V and 4 bases from J, the junction kept 7 bases outside the gene matches. CDR3 nucleotides: TGTGCCTGGAGGGGAGGACAGGGAGGCACTGAAGCTTTCTTT. Protein product: CAWRGGQGGTEAFF.

There are many counts of this clonotype. This sequence joins TRBV20-1 and TRBJ1-6, with a weak D call TRBD1 (6 bases). Germline V gene data show CDR1 as DFQATT and CDR2 as SNEGSKA (reference sequence). With 4 bases removed from V and 18 bases from J, the gap between germline ends came to 16 bases. The CDR3 totals 11 residues. The CDR3 loop is CSATDRISSHF. The CDR3 DNA reads TGCAGTGCTACTGACAGGATCTCAAGCCACTTT.

This clonotype was found a few times. The chain has TRBV3-1 and TRBJ2-2; 7 positions match TRBD1. This CDR3 is 18 amino acids long. The germline V gene encodes CDR1 LGHDT and CDR2 YNNKEL (reference sequence). Trimming removed 2 bases from V and 2 bases from J; junction bases left unmatched: 11. CDR3 bases: TGTGCCAGCAGCCAAAGAGGGACCGGGACAGCAAACACCGGGGAGCTGTTTTTT. It encodes CASSQRGTGTANTGELFF. Based on the CDR3 plus reference TRBV3-1 and TRBJ2-2, the full variable domain is DTAVSQTPKYLVTQMGNDKSIKCEQNLGHDTMYWYKQDSKKFLKIMFSYNNKELIINETVPNRFSPKSPDKAHLNLHINSLELGDSAVYFCASSQRGTGTANTGELFFGEGSRLTVL.

This clonotype came up a few times. The genes are TRBV20-1 and TRBJ2-2; 7 bases are shared with TRBD2. V lost 2 bases to trimming and J lost 4 bases; unmatched junction nucleotides: 10. The CDR3 contains 16 residues. Germline-derived CDR1 and CDR2 are DFQATT and SNEGSKA (reference sequence). The CDR3 nucleotides read TGCAGTGCTAGACCACCACGGGCTAGCGGCACCGGGGAGCTGTTTTTT. Its protein product is CSARPPRASGTGELFF.

This clonotype occurred a few times. The chain employs TRBV20-1 and TRBJ2-2; 10 bases match TRBD2. Unmatched junction bases numbered 12, after V lost 5 bases and J lost 0 bases. There are 18 residues in the CDR3. From germline, CDR1 is DFQATT and CDR2 SNEGSKA (reference sequence). The CDR3, as DNA: TGCAGTGCTGAACCGGGAGATCTAGCGGGAGCGAACACCGGGGAGCTGTTTTTT. Amino acid sequence: CSAEPGDLAGANTGELFF.

This clonotype was counted between two and nine times. This may come from a read error, since a much larger clone is one base off. The final CDR3 position lacks the conserved phenylalanine or tryptophan, pointing to a likely read error. The chain couples TRBV2 to TRBJ1-5; no definite D call. Between the trimmed V and J ends, which lost 2 bases and 5 bases, there was a span of 10 bases. This CDR3 is built from 14 residues. Germline CDR1 is SNHLY and CDR2 is FYNNEI. CDR3 DNA: TGTGCCAGCAGTGAAACGGGGTTCGATCAGCCCCAGCATCTT. Protein sequence: CASSETGFDQPQHL.

This clonotype was observed at least ten times. V usage is TRBV2 and J usage is TRBJ2-7; D might be TRBD2 (5 bases). There are 13 residues in the CDR3. V lost 7 bases, J lost 6 bases, and 16 bases lay in between. CDR1 and CDR2 (germline): SNHLY, FYNNEI. The CDR3 region has the DNA TGTGCCAGCACGTGGATAGCCGGGATCGAGCAGTACTTC. It encodes CASTWIAGIEQYF.

This clonotype was seen repeatedly, ten times or more. The rearrangement joins TRBV2 to TRBJ2-1, with TRBD2 identical over 11 bases. Germline CDR1 and CDR2: SNHLY and FYNNEI. This CDR3 is built from 15 residues. Germline trimming cut 3 bases from V and 6 bases from J; bases unmatched to any gene: 4. DNA of the CDR3: TGTGCCAGCAGTGATGAAACTAGCGGGAGCAATGAGCAGTTCTTC. Encoded protein: CASSDETSGSNEQFF.

V usage is TRBV29-1 and J usage is TRBJ2-7; 9 positions agree with TRBD2. V shed 4 bases, J shed 0 bases, and the junction held 4 bases outside the gene matches. Germline V gene lookup returns CDR1 SQVTM and CDR2 ANQGSEA. This CDR3 is 14 amino acids long. Written as DNA, the CDR3 is TGCAGCGTTGGGGCTAGCGGGAACTCCTACGAGCAGTACTTC. Protein product: CSVGASGNSYEQYF.

This clonotype was detected ten times or more. The chain employs TRBV2 and TRBJ2-5, with 9 bases aligning to TRBD2. The CDR3 is 15 amino acids. Germline-derived CDR1 and CDR2 are SNHLY and FYNNEI. The junction had 10 bases not matched to a gene; V was cut back by 7 bases and J by 4 bases. Here the CDR3 reads CASTVAGVIGETQYF. The CDR3 region has the DNA TGTGCCAGCACGGTAGCGGGAGTGATCGGAGAGACCCAGTACTTC.